A selection of T cell receptor beta chains follows, all from one sample in a study of blood T cell repertoires in COVID-19. Assay used: immunoSEQ multiplex PCR; TCRdb lists only in-frame clones, some missing. This sample has 75,000 to 100,000 clones; 81% occur once, and the top ten carry around 4.5%. The sample was peripheral blood. These receptors came from a man in his sixties with acute or convalescent COVID-19. Both conserved end residues are part of each CDR3. The D gene is left open where the match is weak. Clone size is shown for a subset of rows, as once, few, many or a class of expanded clone.

J gene	clone size	V gene	D gene	CDR3 protein	CDR3 DNA
TRBJ1-1	NA	TRBV7-2	TRBD1	CASSVQGGGTEAFF	TGTGCCAGCAGCGTACAGGGGGGAGGCACTGAAGCTTTCTTT
TRBJ1-1	NA	TRBV6-5	NA	CASSYGRGSLEAFF	TGTGCCAGCAGTTACGGCAGGGGTTCTCTTGAAGCTTTCTTT
TRBJ2-1	NA	TRBV20-1	TRBD2	CSASYYGGNVNEQFF	TGCAGTGCTAGTTACTACGGGGGGAACGTCAATGAGCAGTTCTTC
TRBJ2-7	NA	TRBV7-9	NA	CASSGRGAEPHEQYF	TGTGCCAGCAGCGGGCGGGGCGCGGAACCCCACGAGCAGTACTTC
TRBJ1-1	NA	TRBV5-4	NA	CASSLQNTEAFF	TGTGCCAGCAGCTTACAGAACACTGAAGCTTTCTTT
TRBJ2-7	NA	TRBV7-8	TRBD2	CASSIGLAGSYEQYF	TGTGCCAGCAGCATAGGACTAGCGGGATCCTACGAGCAGTACTTC
TRBJ1-1	NA	TRBV27	TRBD1	CASSRPGQGGTEAFF	TGTGCCAGCAGCCGCCCCGGACAGGGAGGAACTGAAGCTTTCTTT
TRBJ2-1	NA	TRBV4-3	TRBD1	CASSQDTGGTGEQFF	TGCGCCAGCAGCCAAGATACAGGGGGCACCGGTGAGCAGTTCTTC
TRBJ2-1	once	TRBV6-2/TRBV6-3	TRBD2	CASSYQSGRTNNEQFF	TGTGCCAGCAGTTATCAAAGCGGGAGGACCAACAATGAGCAGTTCTTC
TRBJ1-2	NA	TRBV12-3/TRBV12-4	TRBD1	CASSLTGVEGYTF	TGTGCCAGCAGCCTCACAGGGGTGGAGGGCTACACCTTC
TRBJ1-1	NA	TRBV19	TRBD1	CASSRDRDSGAFF	TGTGCCAGTAGTAGAGACAGGGACTCGGGAGCTTTCTTT
TRBJ1-2	NA	TRBV9	NA	CATDPMTLANYGYTF	TGTGCCACCGACCCTATGACACTGGCTAACTATGGCTACACCTTC
TRBJ2-4	NA	TRBV19	NA	CASSISPPGSTYRLENIQYF	TGTGCCAGTAGTATAAGTCCCCCCGGGTCCACTTATAGATTGGAAAACATTCAGTACTTC
TRBJ1-1	once	TRBV6-2/TRBV6-3	NA	CASNPSRYKGVGTEAFF	TGTGCCAGCAACCCGTCCCGGTACAAGGGGGTTGGGACTGAAGCTTTCTTT
TRBJ1-1	NA	TRBV9	NA	CASSVAQDTEAFF	TGTGCCAGCAGCGTAGCTCAGGACACTGAAGCTTTCTTT
TRBJ1-2	once	TRBV7-9	TRBD1	CASRHGDRDDGYTF	TGTGCCAGCAGGCACGGAGACAGGGACGATGGCTACACCTTC
TRBJ1-2	NA	TRBV7-9	NA	CASSKTQRVPSGYTF	TGTGCCAGCAGCAAAACCCAGAGGGTTCCTTCTGGCTACACCTTC
TRBJ1-2	NA	TRBV14	NA	CASSRGEYYGYTF	TGTGCCAGCAGCCGCGGGGAGTACTATGGCTACACCTTC
TRBJ2-2	NA	TRBV7-6	TRBD2	CASSLRAGGLTGGELFF	TGTGCCAGCAGCTTGAGAGCGGGAGGGTTGACGGGCGGGGAGCTGTTTTTT
TRBJ2-3	NA	TRBV7-9	TRBD2	CASSPPSGGALDTQYF	TGTGCCAGCAGCCCACCTAGCGGGGGGGCCCTAGATACGCAGTATTTT
TRBJ1-5	NA	TRBV7-9	TRBD1	CASSLYQGVGNQPQHF	TGTGCCAGCAGCTTATATCAGGGGGTCGGGAATCAGCCCCAGCATTTT
TRBJ1-1	NA	TRBV27	TRBD1	CASSRDRTGTEAFF	TGTGCCAGCAGTCGGGACAGAACGGGCACTGAAGCTTTCTTT
TRBJ1-6	NA	TRBV27	TRBD1	CASRDGQGRNSPLHF	TGTGCCAGCAGGGATGGACAGGGCCGCAATTCACCCCTCCACTTT
TRBJ2-6	NA	TRBV19	NA	CASSIDGAGANVLTF	TGTGCCAGTAGTATAGACGGGGCTGGGGCCAACGTCCTGACTTTC
TRBJ2-1	NA	TRBV7-9	NA	CASSQDWVAYNEQFF	TGTGCCAGCAGCCAGGACTGGGTGGCCTACAATGAGCAGTTCTTC
TRBJ2-2	NA	TRBV19	TRBD1	CASTFNPGTADTGELFF	TGTGCCAGTACTTTCAACCCCGGGACAGCGGACACCGGGGAGCTGTTTTTT
TRBJ2-2	NA	TRBV5-5	TRBD2	CASSLWLAGGANTGELFF	TGTGCCAGCAGCTTGTGGCTAGCGGGAGGGGCGAACACCGGGGAGCTGTTTTTT
TRBJ2-2	NA	TRBV7-9	TRBD1	CASSFSPGTGKDTGELFF	TGTGCCAGCAGCTTTAGTCCCGGGACAGGGAAGGACACCGGGGAGCTGTTTTTT
TRBJ1-5	NA	TRBV18	TRBD1	CASSPLRDRNQPQHF	TGTGCCAGCTCACCACTCCGGGACAGGAATCAGCCCCAGCATTTT
TRBJ1-1	NA	TRBV11-3	NA	CASSLDRYGEGAFF	TGTGCCAGCAGCTTAGATCGATACGGGGAGGGCGCTTTCTTT
TRBJ1-1	NA	TRBV3-1/TRBV3-2	TRBD1	CASSQDHRGTEAFF	TGTGCCAGCAGCCAAGATCACAGGGGTACTGAAGCTTTCTTT
TRBJ2-2	few	TRBV30	NA	CAWSKGLYTGELFF	TGTGCCTGGAGTAAGGGGCTTTACACCGGGGAGCTGTTTTTT
TRBJ1-2	NA	TRBV12-3/TRBV12-4	TRBD1	CASSLRDRGGYTF	TGTGCCAGCAGTTTACGGGACAGGGGGGGCTACACCTTC